A selection of T cell receptor beta chains follows, all from one sample in a study of T cell responses to AZD1222 COVID-19 vaccine. TCRdb's table, derived via immunoSEQ multiplex PCR, lists solely in-frame clones and lacks some. In the table there are 100,000 or so clones, over 75% of which are singletons. The specimen comprised peripheral blood, sampled on day 0 of AZD1222 vaccination. Source of these receptors: an adult in good health. Both conserved end residues are part of each CDR3. D genes are given only for firm matches. Expanded clones are given a class, and other clones once, few, many or no size at all.

TRBV6-5	TRBJ1-1	.	13	.	TGTGCCAGCAGTCTCAGGGTGGGCACTGAAGCTTTCTTT	CASSLRVGTEAFF
TRBV11-2	TRBJ1-3	.	16	.	TGTGCCAGCAGCTACCGGGGCGGGGTTCTAGGAAACACCATATATTTT	CASSYRGGVLGNTIYF
TRBV6-5	TRBJ2-7	.	13	.	TGTGCCAGCAGTTACACAGGGTTTTACGAGCAGTACTTC	CASSYTGFYEQYF
TRBV9	TRBJ2-2	.	13	.	TGTGCCAGCATGGTGGGACTGACCGGGGAGCTGTTTTTT	CASMVGLTGELFF
TRBV5-4	TRBJ2-2	.	13	.	TGTGCCAGCAGCTCCCTAAGGAAAGGGGAGCTGTTTTTT	CASSSLRKGELFF
TRBV18	TRBJ1-3	.	16	.	TGTGCCAGCTCACCAAGCTGGACAGTCTCTGGAAACACCATATATTTT	CASSPSWTVSGNTIYF
TRBV19	TRBJ1-2	.	14	.	TGTGCCAGCGGGATTCGTGACATTAACTATGGCTACACCTTC	CASGIRDINYGYTF
TRBV7-8	TRBJ2-7	.	13	TRBD1	TGTGCCAGCAGCTACCCCAGGGGGCCCGAGCAGTACTTC	CASSYPRGPEQYF
TRBV7-9	TRBJ2-3	.	14	.	TGTGCCAGCAGTCAAACAGGGACCACAGATACGCAGTATTTT	CASSQTGTTDTQYF
TRBV5-1	TRBJ2-1	.	19	TRBD2	TGCGCCAGCAGCAGTGGACTAGCGGGGCCCCCCGGGCCCTACAATGAGCAGTTCTTC	CASSSGLAGPPGPYNEQFF
TRBV9	TRBJ1-2	.	12	.	TGTGCCAGCAGCGTAGCGGCAGAAGGCTACACCTTC	CASSVAAEGYTF
TRBV19	TRBJ1-5	once	14	TRBD1	TGTGCCAGTAGTAGGGACAGATGGAATCAGCCCCAGCATTTT	CASSRDRWNQPQHF
TRBV7-9	TRBJ1-2	.	17	.	TGTGCCAGCAGCTTAGCGCTGGGGGGCGCCGGTAACTATGGCTACACCTTC	CASSLALGGAGNYGYTF
TRBV9	TRBJ2-1	.	13	TRBD2	TGTGCCAGCAACCCTAGCGGGGGAAATGAGCAGTTCTTC	CASNPSGGNEQFF
TRBV30	TRBJ2-7	.	11	.	TGTGCCTGGAGTGTAAACCGGGAGCAGTACTTC	CAWSVNREQYF
TRBV11-2	TRBJ2-3	.	13	.	TGTGCCAGCAGCTTAGAGAGCACAGATACGCAGTATTTT	CASSLESTDTQYF